Below, one T cell receptor beta chain is given with its context. This specimen belongs to a study of cytomegalovirus exposure and HLA in healthy donors. Across the whole study: Earlier, 95 million to 130 million unique TCR beta sequences were recovered from 170 million or so T cells by an analysis.

With 60 Vbeta and 13 Jbeta primers, the PCR was carried out. Clones were read by immunoSEQ multiplex PCR, and TCRdb kept only the in-frame ones, dropping some. Among about 150,000 clones, around nine tenths were seen once, and the ten largest hold under 2.5%. Per the germline V gene, CDR1 is MNHNS and CDR2 is SASEGT. V gave up 7 bases and J gave up 11 bases, with 23 bases separating them. There are 14 residues in the CDR3. The chain uses TRBV6-1 and TRBJ1-1, with D unresolved. Material: PBMCs. This sequence was found in a woman aged 18-29 years in good health and CMV-seronegative. The CDR3 spells CASTLPAGYSRAFF. In DNA, the CDR3 is TGTGCCAGCACCCTCCCAGCGGGGTATTCCCGGGCTTTCTTT.